This T cell receptor beta chain was sequenced for a study of cytomegalovirus exposure and HLA in healthy donors. Worth noting for this clone: The antigen is undetermined.

V was shortened by 4 bases and J by 5 bases, with 12 bases between the two germline ends. Germline values: CDR1 SGHRS, CDR2 YFSETQ. The CDR3 length is 13 residues. Study-wide results and limits: In a later analysis, TCR beta V- and J-gene trimming showed a link to a missense DCLRE1C variant.

Both 60 Vbeta primers and 13 Jbeta primers went into the PCR. Sequencing was performed with immunoSEQ multiplex PCR; in TCRdb, only in-frame clones are kept and a portion is missing. The sample lists 160,000 or so clones; over 80% were seen once. The clonotype comes from a woman younger than 30 in good health and CMV-seronegative. This chain links TRBV5-1 with TRBJ2-5; D is possibly TRBD2 (5 bases). Sequenced input: PBMCs. The CDR3 DNA reads as TGCGCCAGCAGCGCGGGCCCTAGGGAGACCCAGTACTTC. This gives the protein CASSAGPRETQYF.